The present TCR beta chain was sequenced within a study of vaccination and CD4 T cells after COVID-19. The Oncomine TCR Beta short-read assay was what sequenced the DNA obtained from cultured CD4+ T cells. TCRdb processed the PCR reads anew with MiXCR; each CDR3 protein has one entry. The table has roughly 16,000 distinct CDR3 sequences, approximately 55% seen once. Treatment defined: roughly 11-day PBMC culture with coronavirus spike peptide pools or control peptides (ViraFEST assay). V lost 7 bases and J 7 bases, leaving 17 bases between the germline ends. The CDR3 has 14 amino acids. Germline V gives CDR1 MNHNS, CDR2 SASEGT. Comments on this clonotype: Antigen: not known.

This receptor was identified in a human donor who had recovered from COVID-19. The sequenced sample was CD4+ T cells from blood, cultured in vitro, obtained before SARS-CoV-2 vaccination. The chain is built from TRBV6-1 and TRBJ1-5; D is undetermined. CDR3 DNA: TGTGCCAGCACCCTCTCCGGTCTTGGCCAGCCCCAGCATTTT. Translated: CASTLSGLGQPQHF.